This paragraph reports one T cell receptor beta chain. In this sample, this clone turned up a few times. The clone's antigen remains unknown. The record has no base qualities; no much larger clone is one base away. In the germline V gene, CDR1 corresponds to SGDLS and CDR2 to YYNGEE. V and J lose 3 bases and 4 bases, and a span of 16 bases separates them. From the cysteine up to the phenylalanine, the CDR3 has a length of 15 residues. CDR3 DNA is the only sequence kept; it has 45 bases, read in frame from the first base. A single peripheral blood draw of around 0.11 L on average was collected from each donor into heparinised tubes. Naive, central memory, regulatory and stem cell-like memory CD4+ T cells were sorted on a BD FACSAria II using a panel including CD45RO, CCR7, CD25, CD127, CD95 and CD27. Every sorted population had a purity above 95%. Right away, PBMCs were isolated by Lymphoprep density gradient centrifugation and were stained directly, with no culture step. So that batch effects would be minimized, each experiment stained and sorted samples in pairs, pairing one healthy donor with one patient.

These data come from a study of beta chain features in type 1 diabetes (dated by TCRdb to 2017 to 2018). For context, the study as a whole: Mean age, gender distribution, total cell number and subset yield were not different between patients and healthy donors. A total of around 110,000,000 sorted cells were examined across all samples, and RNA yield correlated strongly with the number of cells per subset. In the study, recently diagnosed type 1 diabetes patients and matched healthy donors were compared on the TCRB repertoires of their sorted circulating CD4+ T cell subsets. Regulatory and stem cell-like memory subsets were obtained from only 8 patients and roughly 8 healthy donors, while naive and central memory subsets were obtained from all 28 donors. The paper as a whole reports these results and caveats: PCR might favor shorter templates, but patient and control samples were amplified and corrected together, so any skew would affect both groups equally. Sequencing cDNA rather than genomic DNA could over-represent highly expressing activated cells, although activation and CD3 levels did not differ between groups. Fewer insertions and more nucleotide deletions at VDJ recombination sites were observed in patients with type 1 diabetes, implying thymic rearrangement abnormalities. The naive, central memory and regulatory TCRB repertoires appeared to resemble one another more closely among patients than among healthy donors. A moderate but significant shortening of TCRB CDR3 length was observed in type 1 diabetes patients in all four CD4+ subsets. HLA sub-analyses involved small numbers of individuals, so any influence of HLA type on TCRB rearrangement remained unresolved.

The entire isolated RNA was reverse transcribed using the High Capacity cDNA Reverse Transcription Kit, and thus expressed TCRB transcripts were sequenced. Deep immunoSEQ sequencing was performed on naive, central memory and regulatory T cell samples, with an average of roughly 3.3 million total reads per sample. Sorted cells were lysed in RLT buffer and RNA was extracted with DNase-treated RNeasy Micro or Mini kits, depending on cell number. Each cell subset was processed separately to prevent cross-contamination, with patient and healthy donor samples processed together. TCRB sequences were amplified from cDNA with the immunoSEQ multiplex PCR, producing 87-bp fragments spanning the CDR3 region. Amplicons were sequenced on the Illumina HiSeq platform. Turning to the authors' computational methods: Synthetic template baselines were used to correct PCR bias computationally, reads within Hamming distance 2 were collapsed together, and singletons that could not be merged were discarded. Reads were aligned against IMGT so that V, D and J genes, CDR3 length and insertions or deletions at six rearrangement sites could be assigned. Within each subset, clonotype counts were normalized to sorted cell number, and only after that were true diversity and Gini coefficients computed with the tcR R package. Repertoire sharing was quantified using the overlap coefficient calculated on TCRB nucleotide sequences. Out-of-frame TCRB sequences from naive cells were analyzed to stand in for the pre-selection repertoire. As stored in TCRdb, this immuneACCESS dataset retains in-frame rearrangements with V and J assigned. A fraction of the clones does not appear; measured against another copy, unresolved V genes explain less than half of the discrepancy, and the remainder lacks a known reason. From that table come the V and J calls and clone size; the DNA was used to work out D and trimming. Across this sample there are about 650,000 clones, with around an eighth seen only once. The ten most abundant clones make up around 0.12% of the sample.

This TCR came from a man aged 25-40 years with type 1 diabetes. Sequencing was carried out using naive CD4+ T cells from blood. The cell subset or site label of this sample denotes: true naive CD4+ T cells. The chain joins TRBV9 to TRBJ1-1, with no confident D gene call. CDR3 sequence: CASSAMVGEGTEAFF. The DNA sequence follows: TGTGCCAGCAGCGCTATGGTCGGGGAGGGCACTGAAGCTTTCTTT.